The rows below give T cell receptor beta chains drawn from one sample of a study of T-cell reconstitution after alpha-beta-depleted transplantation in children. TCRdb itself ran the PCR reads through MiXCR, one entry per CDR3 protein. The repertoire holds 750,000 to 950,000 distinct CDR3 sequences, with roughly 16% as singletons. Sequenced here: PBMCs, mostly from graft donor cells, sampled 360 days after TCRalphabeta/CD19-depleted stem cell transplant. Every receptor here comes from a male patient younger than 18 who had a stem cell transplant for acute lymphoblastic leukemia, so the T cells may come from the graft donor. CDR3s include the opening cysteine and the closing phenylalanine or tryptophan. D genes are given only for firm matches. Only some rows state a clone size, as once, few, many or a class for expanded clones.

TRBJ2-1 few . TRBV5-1 TGCGCCAGCAGCTTTGTTCAGACGCATGAGCAGTTCTTC CASSFVQTHEQFF
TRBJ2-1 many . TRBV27 TGTGCCAGCAGTTTATATGCGGACAATGAGCAGTTCTTC CASSLYADNEQFF
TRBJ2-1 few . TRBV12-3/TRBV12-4 TGTGCCAGCAGTCCCGAGAGTTCCTACAATGAGCAGTTCTTC CASSPESSYNEQFF
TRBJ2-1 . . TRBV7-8 TGTGCCAGCAGCTCGAGGGGGTCGCTATACAATGAGCAGTTCTTC CASSSRGSLYNEQFF
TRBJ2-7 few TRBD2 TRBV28 TGTGCCAGCACCCCCCGGGCGGTAGCGGGAGTGTACGAGCAGTACTTC CASTPRAVAGVYEQYF
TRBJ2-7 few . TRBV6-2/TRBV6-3 TGTGCCAGCAGTCCACTGGACTCTTTTAAGGAGCAGTACTTC CASSPLDSFKEQYF
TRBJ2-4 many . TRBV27 TGTGCCAGCAGGACCATACAGGGGGGGAAAAACATTCAGTACTTC CASRTIQGGKNIQYF
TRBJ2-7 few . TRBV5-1 TGCGCCAGCAGAAGTTGGGACACCGATAACTACGAGCAGTACTTC CASRSWDTDNYEQYF
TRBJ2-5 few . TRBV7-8 TGTGCCAGCAGCCCCCTCAGGGTCCATGAGACCCAGTACTTC CASSPLRVHETQYF
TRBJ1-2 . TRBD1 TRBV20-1 TGCAGTGCTAGAGAACCGTCGACAGGGGGATATGGCTACACCTTC CSAREPSTGGYGYTF
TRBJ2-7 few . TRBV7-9 TGTGCCAGCAGCTCCACCCACAGGGTCTCCTACGAGCAGTACTTC CASSSTHRVSYEQYF
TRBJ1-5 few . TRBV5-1 TGCGCCAGCAGCTTGGGAGATCCCAATCAGCCCCAGCATTTT CASSLGDPNQPQHF
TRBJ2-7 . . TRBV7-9 TGTGCCAGCAGCTTTGACGGCAGGGCCCCCTACGAGCAGTACTTC CASSFDGRAPYEQYF
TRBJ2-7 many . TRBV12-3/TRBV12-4 TGTGCCAGCAGCCCCTCGGGAGTCGCCGAGCAGTACTTC CASSPSGVAEQYF
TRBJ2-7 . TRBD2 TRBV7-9 TGTGCCAGCAGCTCAGTCGCCGAACTAGCGGGAGCCTACGAGCAGTACTTC CASSSVAELAGAYEQYF
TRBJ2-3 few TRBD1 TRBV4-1 TGCGCCAGCAGCCAGGGACCTACAGGGGGCGGGGGCACAGATACGCAGTATTTT CASSQGPTGGGGTDTQYF
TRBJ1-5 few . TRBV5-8 TGTGCCAGCAGCTTGGTGCCCGTTTATAGCAATCAGCCCCAGCATTTT CASSLVPVYSNQPQHF